This T cell receptor (beta chain) originates from a study of read filtering for tumor transcriptome and immune sequencing. Findings of the study overall: Compared with RNA-seq, IR-seq gave much higher clonotype depth and reliability.

The library was built from roughly 400 ng RNA with molecular barcoded adaptors for alpha/delta and beta/gamma chains. In TCRdb, the reads were re-called with MiXCR into one record per CDR3 protein. This sample has around 30,000 distinct CDR3 sequences, with approximately 17% found just once. A note on this clonotype: Its antigen is unidentified. This may be a read error: a much more frequent sequence differs by one nucleotide.

The CDR3 consists of 16 residues. Germline CDR1 and CDR2: DFQATT and SNEGSKA (reference sequence). V lost 0 bases to trimming and J lost 2 bases; unmatched junction nucleotides: 7. The rearrangement uses TRBV20-1 and TRBJ2-1, with 7 bases identical to TRBD1. This receptor was identified in a donor at least 40 years old with multiple myeloma. Sequencing used a population of CD138-negative cells sorted from bone marrow. The CDR3 nucleotides are TGCAGTGCTAGAGATACAGGGGCCCGAACCTACAATGAGCAGTTCTTC. It codes for CSARDTGARTYNEQFF.